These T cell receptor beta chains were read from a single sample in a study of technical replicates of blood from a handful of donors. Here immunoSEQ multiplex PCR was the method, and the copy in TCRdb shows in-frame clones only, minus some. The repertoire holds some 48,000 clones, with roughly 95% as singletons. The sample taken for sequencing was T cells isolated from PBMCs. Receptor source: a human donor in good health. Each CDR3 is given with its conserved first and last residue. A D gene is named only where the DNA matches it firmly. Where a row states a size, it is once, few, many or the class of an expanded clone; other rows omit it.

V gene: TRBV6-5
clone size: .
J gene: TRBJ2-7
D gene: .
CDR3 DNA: TGTGCCAGCAGTACGGCCTACGAGCAGTACTTC
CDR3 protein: CASSTAYEQYF

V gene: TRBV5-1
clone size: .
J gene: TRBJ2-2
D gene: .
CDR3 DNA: TGCGCCAGCAGCTTTTTGCAGGAATACACCGGGGAGCTGTTTTTT
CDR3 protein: CASSFLQEYTGELFF

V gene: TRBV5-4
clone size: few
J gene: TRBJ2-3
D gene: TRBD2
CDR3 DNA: TGTGCCAGCTTGGCCGGGCGGGAGAGGTCAGATACGCAGTATTTT
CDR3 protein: CASLAGRERSDTQYF

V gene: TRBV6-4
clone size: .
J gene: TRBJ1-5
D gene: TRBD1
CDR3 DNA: TGTGCCAGCAGACCAGGGGGCGCCCGGCAGCCCCAGCATTTT
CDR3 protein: CASRPGGARQPQHF

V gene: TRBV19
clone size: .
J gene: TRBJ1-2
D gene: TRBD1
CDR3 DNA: TGTGCCAGTGCCGAACAGGGGGCGCTTTATGGCTACACCTTC
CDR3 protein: CASAEQGALYGYTF

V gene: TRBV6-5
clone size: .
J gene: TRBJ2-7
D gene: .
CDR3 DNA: TGTGCCAGCAGCCGCGGTCTTCTGGCGGTAGCGCAGTACTTC
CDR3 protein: CASSRGLLAVAQYF

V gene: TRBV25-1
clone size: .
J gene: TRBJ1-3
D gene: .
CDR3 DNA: TGTGCCAGCAGTGCCGAGACAGCCTACTCTGGAAACACCATATATTTT
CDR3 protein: CASSAETAYSGNTIYF

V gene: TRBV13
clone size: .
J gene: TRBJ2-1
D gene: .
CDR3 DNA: TGTGCCAGCAGCTTAGAAACTCACAATGAGCAGTTCTTC
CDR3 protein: CASSLETHNEQFF

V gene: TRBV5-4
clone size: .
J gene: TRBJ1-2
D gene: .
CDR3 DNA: TGTGCCAGCAGCTTGGGTCCCGCACTCTATGGCTACACCTTC
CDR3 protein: CASSLGPALYGYTF

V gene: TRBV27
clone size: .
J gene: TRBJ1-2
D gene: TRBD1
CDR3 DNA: TGTGCCAGCAGTTTATTATTGGGGACAGGGGCGGAAGGCTACACCTTC
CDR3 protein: CASSLLLGTGAEGYTF

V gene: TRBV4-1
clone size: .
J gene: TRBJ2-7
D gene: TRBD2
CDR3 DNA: TGCGCCAGCAGCCAGAACCCTAGCGGGAGTTACGAGCAGTACTTC
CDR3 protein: CASSQNPSGSYEQYF

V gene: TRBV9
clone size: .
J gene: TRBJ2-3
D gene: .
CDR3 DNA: TGTGCCAGCAGCATCCGACTGGGAGATACGCAGTATTTT
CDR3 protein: CASSIRLGDTQYF

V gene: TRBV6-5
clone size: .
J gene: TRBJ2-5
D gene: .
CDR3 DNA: TGTGCCAGCAGTTACGGGCAGGCTCAAGAGACCCAGTACTTC
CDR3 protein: CASSYGQAQETQYF

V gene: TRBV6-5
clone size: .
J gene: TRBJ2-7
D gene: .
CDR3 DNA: TGTGCCAGCAGATTTGGACAGAATCACTACGAGCAGTACTTC
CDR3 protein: CASRFGQNHYEQYF

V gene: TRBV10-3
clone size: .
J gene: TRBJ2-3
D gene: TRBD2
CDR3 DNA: TGTGCCATCAGCGTTGGACTAGCGGGGGGTTCCACAGATACGCAGTATTTT
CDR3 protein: CAISVGLAGGSTDTQYF

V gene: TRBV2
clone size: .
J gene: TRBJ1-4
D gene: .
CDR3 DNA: TGTGCCAGGCGGGAGGAGCTTAATGAAAAACTGTTTTTT
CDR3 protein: CARREELNEKLFF

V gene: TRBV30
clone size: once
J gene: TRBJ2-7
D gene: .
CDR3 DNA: TGTGCCGGATCTAGCTTTTCCCCTTACGAGCAGTACTTC
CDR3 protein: CAGSSFSPYEQYF

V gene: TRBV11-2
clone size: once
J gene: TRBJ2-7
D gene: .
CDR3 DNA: TGTGCCAGCACTGTCTCGAGAGGGCCCGCCTACGAGCAGTACTTC
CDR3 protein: CASTVSRGPAYEQYF

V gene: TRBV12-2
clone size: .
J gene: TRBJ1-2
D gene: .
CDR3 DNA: TGTGCAAGTCGCTTAGATAGTGTTCGGAGGAAGTCGTATGGCTACACCTTC
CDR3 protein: CASRLDSVRRKSYGYTF

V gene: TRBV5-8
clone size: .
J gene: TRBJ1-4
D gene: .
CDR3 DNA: TGTGCCAGCAGCTCCACAGAAAAACTGTTTTTT
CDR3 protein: CASSSTEKLFF

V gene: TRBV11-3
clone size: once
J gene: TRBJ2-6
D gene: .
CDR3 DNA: TGTGCCAGCATTCTCTCTGGGGCCAACGTCCTGACTTTC
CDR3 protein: CASILSGANVLTF

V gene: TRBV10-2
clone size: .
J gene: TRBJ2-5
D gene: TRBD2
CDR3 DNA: TGCGCCAGCAGGGCCGGGGGGGCGAAAGAGACCCAGTACTTC
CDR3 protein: CASRAGGAKETQYF